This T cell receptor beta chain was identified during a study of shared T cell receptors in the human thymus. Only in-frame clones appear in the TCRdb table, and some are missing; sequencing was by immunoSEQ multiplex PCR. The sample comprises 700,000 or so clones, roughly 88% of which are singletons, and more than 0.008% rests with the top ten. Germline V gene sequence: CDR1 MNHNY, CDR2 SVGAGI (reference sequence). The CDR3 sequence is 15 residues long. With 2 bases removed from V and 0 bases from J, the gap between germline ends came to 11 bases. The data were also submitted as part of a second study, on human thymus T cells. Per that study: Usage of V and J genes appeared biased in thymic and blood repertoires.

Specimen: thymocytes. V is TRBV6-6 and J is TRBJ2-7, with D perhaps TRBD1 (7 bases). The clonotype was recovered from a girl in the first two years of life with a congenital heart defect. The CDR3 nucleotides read TGTGCCAGCAGTTACGGAGGGACAGTCTCCTACGAGCAGTACTTC. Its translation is CASSYGGTVSYEQYF.